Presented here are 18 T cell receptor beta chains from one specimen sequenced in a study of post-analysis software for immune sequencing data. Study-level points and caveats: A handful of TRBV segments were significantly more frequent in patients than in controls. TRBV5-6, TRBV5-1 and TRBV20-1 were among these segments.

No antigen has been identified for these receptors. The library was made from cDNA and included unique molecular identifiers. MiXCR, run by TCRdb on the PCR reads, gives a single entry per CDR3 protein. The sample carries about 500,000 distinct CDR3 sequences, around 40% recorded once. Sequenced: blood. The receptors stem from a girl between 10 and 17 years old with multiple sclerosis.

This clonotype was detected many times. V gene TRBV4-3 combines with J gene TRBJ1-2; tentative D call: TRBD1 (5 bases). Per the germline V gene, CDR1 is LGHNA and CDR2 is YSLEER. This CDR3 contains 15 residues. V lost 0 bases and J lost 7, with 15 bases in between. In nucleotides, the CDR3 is TGCGCCAGCAGCCAAGAATTGGAGGGACTCTCTGGCTACACCTTC. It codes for CASSQELEGLSGYTF.

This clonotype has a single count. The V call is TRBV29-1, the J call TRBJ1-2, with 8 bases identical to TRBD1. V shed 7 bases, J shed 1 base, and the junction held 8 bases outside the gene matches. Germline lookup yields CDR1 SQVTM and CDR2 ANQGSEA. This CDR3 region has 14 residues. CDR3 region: CSANSDRVNYGYTF. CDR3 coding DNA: TGCAGCGCCAACTCGGACAGGGTTAACTATGGCTACACCTTC.

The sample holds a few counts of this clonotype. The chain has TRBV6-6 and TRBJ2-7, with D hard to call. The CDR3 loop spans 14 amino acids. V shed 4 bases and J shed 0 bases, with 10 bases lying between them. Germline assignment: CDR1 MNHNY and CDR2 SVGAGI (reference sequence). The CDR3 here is CASSLAASSYEQYF. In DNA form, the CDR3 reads TGTGCCAGCAGTTTAGCCGCCAGCTCCTACGAGCAGTACTTC.

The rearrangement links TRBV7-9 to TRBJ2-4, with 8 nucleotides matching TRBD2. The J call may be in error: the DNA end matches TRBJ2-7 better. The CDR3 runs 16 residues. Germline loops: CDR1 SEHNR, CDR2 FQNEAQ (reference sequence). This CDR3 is CASSLRGRRGEYEQYF. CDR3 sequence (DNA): TGTGCCAGCAGCTTACGCGGGAGGAGGGGAGAATACGAGCAGTACTTC.

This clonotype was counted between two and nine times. The CDR3 nucleotides are TGTGCCAGCAGTGGGCCGGGACTAGCGGGCTCTAGCACAGATACGCAGTATTTT. Its protein is CASSGPGLAGSSTDTQYF. This chain joins TRBV2 and TRBJ2-3, with 12 bases lining up with TRBD2. This CDR3 spans 18 amino acids. Germline V gene data show CDR1 as SNHLY and CDR2 as FYNNEI. Trimming at V came to 4 bases and at J to 0 bases, leaving 8 bases not matched to a gene.

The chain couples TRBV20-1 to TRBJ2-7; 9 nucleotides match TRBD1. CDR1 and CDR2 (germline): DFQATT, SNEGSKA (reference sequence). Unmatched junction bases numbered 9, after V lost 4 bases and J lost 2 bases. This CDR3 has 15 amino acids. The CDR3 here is CSATAGTGMTYEQYF. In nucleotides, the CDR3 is TGCAGTGCTACGGCCGGGACAGGGATGACCTACGAGCAGTACTTC.

This chain's CDR3 is CASSLFLKETDTQYF. CDR3 bases: TGTGCCAGCAGCTTATTTCTAAAAGAAACAGATACGCAGTATTTT. The chain links TRBV7-8 to TRBJ2-3; D uncertain. Germline V lookup: CDR1 SGHVS, CDR2 FQNEAQ. V shed 2 bases and J shed 3 bases, with 12 bases lying between them. The CDR3 is made up of 15 amino acids.

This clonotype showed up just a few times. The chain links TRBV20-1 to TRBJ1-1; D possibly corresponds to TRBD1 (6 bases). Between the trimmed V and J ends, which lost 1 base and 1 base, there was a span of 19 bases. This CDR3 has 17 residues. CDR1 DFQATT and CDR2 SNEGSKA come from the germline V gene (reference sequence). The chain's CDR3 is CSARVRGGAGPNTEAFF. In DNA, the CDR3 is TGCAGTGCTAGAGTGAGGGGGGGTGCAGGGCCGAACACTGAAGCTTTCTTT.

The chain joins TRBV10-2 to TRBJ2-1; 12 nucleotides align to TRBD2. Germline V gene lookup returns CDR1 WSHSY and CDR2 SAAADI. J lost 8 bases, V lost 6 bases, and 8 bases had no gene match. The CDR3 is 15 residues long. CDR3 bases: TGCGCCAGCAGACCTAGCGGGAGGGCCTTTGATGAGCAGTTCTTC. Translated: CASRPSGRAFDEQFF.

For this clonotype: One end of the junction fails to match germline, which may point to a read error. This CDR3 reads CAGSSQRGRDGYTF. The CDR3 DNA reads as TGCGCCGGCAGCTCTCAACGGGGGCGAGATGGCTACACCTTC. The chain has TRBV5-1 and TRBJ1-2, with D perhaps matching TRBD1 (6 bases). There are 14 residues in the CDR3. Germline CDR1 SGHRS, CDR2 YFSETQ.

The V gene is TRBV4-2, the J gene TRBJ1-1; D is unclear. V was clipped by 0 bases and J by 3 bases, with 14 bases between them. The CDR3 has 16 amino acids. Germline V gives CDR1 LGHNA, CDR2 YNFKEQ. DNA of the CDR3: TGTGCCAGCAGCCAAGAGAAGGGTCACAAGGACACTGAAGCTTTCTTT. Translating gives CASSQEKGHKDTEAFF.

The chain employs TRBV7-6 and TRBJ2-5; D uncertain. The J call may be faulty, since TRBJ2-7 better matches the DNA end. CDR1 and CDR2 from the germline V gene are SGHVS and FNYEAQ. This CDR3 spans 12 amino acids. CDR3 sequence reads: CASSWDTGEQYF. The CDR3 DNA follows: TGTGCCAGCAGCTGGGATACCGGCGAGCAGTACTTC.

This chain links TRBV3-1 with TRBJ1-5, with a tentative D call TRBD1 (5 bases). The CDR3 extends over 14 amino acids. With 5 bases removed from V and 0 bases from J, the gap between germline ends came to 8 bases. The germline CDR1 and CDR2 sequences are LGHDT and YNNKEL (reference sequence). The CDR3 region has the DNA TGTGCCAGCAGCAACAGGTTTAGCAATCAGCCCCAGCATTTT. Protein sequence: CASSNRFSNQPQHF.

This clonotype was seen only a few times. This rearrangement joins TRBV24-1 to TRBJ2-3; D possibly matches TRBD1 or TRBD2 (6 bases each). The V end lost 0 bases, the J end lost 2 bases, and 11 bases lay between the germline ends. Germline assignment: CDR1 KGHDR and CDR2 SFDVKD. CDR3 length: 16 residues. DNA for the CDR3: TGTGCCACCAGTGATTTGCGGGGGCGTCTCACAGATACGCAGTATTTT. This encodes CATSDLRGRLTDTQYF.

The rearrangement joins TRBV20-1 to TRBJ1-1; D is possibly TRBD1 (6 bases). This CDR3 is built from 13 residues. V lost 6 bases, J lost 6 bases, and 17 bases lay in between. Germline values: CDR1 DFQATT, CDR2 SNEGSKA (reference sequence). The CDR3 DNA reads TGCAGTGCCAAGGCAACAGGGAAGGCTGAAGCTTTCTTT. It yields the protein CSAKATGKAEAFF.

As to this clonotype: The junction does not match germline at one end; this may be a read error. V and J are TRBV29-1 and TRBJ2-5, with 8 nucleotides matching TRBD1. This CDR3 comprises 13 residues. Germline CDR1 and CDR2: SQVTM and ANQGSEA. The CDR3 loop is CSVRQDREYEQDF. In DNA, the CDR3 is TGCAGCGTCCGGCAGGACAGGGAGTACGAGCAGGACTTC.

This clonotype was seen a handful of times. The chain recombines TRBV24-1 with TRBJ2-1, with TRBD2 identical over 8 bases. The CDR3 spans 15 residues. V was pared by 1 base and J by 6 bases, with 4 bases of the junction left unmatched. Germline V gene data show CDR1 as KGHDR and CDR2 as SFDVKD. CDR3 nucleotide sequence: TGTGCCACCAGTGATTTTACTAGCGGTCGCAATGAGCAGTTCTTC. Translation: CATSDFTSGRNEQFF.

CDR3 nucleotides: TGTGCCAGCAAGGGGGAGAACACTGAAGCTTTCTTT. It yields the protein CASKGENTEAFF. The chain recombines TRBV6-1 with TRBJ1-1; TRBD1 might be the D (6 bases). Trimming pared 7 bases from V and 1 base from J, leaving 7 bases between. The CDR3 is 12 residues long. Germline CDR1 is MNHNS and CDR2 is SASEGT.